The T cell receptor beta chain described here comes from a study of T cell responses to AZD1222 COVID-19 vaccine. Comments on this clone: Its antigen is still unknown.

Produced via immunoSEQ multiplex PCR; TCRdb's table is partial and in-frame only. This sample carries about 150,000 clones, approximately 88% of them seen once, and the ten largest clones take approximately 0.97%. This CDR3 has 13 amino acids. V shed 5 bases and J shed 0 bases, with 10 bases lying between them. Per the germline V gene, CDR1 is SQVTM and CDR2 is ANQGSEA. Study-level points and caveats: White British ancestry dominated among donors, who included more females, and clonal diversity was possibly underestimated. Just a handful of people given AZD1222 tested seropositive at baseline. Compared with day 0, the breadth and depth of the Spike-specific TCR repertoire rose significantly after two doses of AZD1222.

This receptor was obtained from an adult who received the AZD1222 COVID-19 vaccine. The rearrangement uses TRBV29-1 and TRBJ1-1; D is perhaps TRBD1 (6 bases). The starting material was peripheral blood, obtained 28 days after the second AZD1222 dose. Written as DNA, the CDR3 is TGCAGCGTTCCGCACAGGGTGAACACTGAAGCTTTCTTT. Amino acids: CSVPHRVNTEAFF.